The 4 T cell receptor beta chains in this list originate from one sample, sequenced in a study of neurological immune-mediated disorders. Each CDR3 protein gets one entry after TCRdb re-called the 5' RACE reads with MiXCR. This table holds some 77,000 distinct CDR3 sequences, roughly an eighth found once. As to time point: longitudinal time-point 1 (baseline). Sequencing was performed on PBMCs. The source of these receptors is a female donor with HTLV-1-associated myelopathy (HAM/TSP).

This clonotype was counted many times. The chain recombines TRBV7-2 with TRBJ1-3; D gene unclear. Germline lookup yields CDR1 SGHTA and CDR2 FQGNSA. There are 15 residues in the CDR3. Trimming cost V 1 base and J 4 bases, with 11 bases left between them. In DNA, the CDR3 is TGTGCCAGCAGCTTAGTGATGGGGTTGGGAAACACCATATATTTT. The encoded protein is CASSLVMGLGNTIYF.

This clonotype came up many times. The J gene is TRBJ2-5, the V gene TRBV4-1; D is ambiguous. V was pared by 1 base and J by 1 base, with 7 bases between. The CDR3 covers 14 residues. Germline V lookup: CDR1 MGHRA, CDR2 YSYEKL. Here the CDR3 reads CASSQALSQETQYF. As DNA, the CDR3 is TGCGCCAGCAGCCAAGCATTGAGCCAAGAGACCCAGTACTTC.

On this clonotype itself: Being one base from a much bigger clone, this may be a read error. CDR3 nucleotide sequence: TGTGTCAGCGGGGAGGACAGGGGTCAGGCACCCCTCCACTTT. Translating gives CVSGEDRGQAPLHF. The chain employs TRBV6-2 or TRBV6-3 and TRBJ1-6, with TRBD1 matching 9 bases. The CDR3 is 14 residues long. CDR1 MNHEY and CDR2 SVGEGT come from the germline V gene.

At least ten counts were recorded for this clonotype. The CDR3 region is CSALGGGATYEQYF. The DNA for the CDR3 is TGCAGTGCGCTAGGCGGCGGGGCGACCTACGAGCAGTACTTC. J is TRBJ2-7 and V is TRBV20-1; D may be TRBD2 (6 bases). V was shortened by 6 bases and J by 2 bases, with 17 bases between the two germline ends. CDR3 length: 14 amino acids. CDR1 DFQATT and CDR2 SNEGSKA come from the germline V gene (reference sequence).